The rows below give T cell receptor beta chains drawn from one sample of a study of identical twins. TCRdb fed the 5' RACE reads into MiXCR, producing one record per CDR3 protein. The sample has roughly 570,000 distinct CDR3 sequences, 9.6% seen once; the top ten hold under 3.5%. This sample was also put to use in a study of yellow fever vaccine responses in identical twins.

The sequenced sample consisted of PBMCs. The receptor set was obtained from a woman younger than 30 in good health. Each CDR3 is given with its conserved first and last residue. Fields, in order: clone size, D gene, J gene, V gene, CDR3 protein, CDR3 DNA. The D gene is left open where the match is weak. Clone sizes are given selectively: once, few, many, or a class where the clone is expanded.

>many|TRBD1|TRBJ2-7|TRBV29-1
CSVSTGTGRFEQYF
TGCAGCGTTTCCACCGGGACAGGGAGATTCGAGCAGTACTTC
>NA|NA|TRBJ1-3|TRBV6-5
CASSSGAWKGNTIYF
TGTGCCAGCAGTTCAGGGGCTTGGAAGGGAAACACCATATATTTT
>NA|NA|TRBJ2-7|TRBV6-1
CASVRASSSPYEQYF
TGTGCCAGCGTCCGGGCCTCGTCTTCGCCCTACGAGCAGTACTTC
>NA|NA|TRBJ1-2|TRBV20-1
CSARDNSGYTF
TGCAGTGCTAGAGATAACTCTGGCTACACCTTC
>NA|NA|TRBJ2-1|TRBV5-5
CARGPGDGKEQFF
TGTGCCAGGGGCCCCGGGGACGGGAAGGAGCAGTTCTTC
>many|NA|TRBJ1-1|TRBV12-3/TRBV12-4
CASRIQRMNTEAFF
TGTGCCAGCAGAATACAGAGAATGAACACTGAAGCTTTCTTT
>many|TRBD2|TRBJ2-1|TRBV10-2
CASSELSTSGVYNEQFF
TGCGCCAGCAGTGAACTCTCGACTAGCGGGGTCTACAATGAGCAGTTCTTC
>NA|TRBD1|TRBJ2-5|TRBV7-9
CASSPKTGPGETQYF
TGTGCCAGCAGCCCCAAGACAGGGCCGGGAGAGACCCAGTACTTC
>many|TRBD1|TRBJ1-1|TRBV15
CATSSGQGGAEAFF
TGTGCCACCAGCTCCGGACAGGGAGGCGCTGAAGCTTTCTTT
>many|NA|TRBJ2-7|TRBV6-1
CASTPWSGQPNVAYEQYF
TGTGCCAGCACCCCCTGGTCGGGCCAGCCAAACGTGGCGTACGAGCAGTACTTC
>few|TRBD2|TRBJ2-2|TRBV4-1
CASSPAGANTGELFF
TGCGCCAGCAGCCCAGCGGGGGCGAACACCGGGGAGCTGTTTTTT
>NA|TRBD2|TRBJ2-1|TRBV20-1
CSAREGGSSYNEQFF
TGCAGTGCTAGAGAGGGGGGGAGCTCCTACAATGAGCAGTTCTTC
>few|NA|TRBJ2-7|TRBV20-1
CSARSSWGGEQYF
TGCAGTGCTAGATCAAGCTGGGGAGGAGAGCAGTACTTC
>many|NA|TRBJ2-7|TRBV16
CASSQSKGSSYEQYF
TGTGCCAGCAGCCAATCGAAGGGCAGCTCCTACGAGCAGTACTTC
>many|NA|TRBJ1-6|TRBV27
CASTDQGSNSPLHF
TGTGCCAGCACTGACCAGGGGAGCAATTCACCCCTCCACTTT
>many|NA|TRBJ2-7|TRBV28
CASSLGRQAGYEQYF
TGTGCCAGCAGTTTAGGGCGACAAGCGGGCTACGAGCAGTACTTC
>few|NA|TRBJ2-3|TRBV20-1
CSASGLYLLDTQYF
TGCAGTGCTTCAGGACTCTACCTTCTAGATACGCAGTATTTT
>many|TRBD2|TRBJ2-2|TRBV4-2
CASSSTPVAGPTGELFF
TGTGCCAGCAGTTCAACCCCCGTAGCGGGACCTACCGGGGAGCTGTTTTTT
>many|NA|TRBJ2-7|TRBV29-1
CSVDTGTPTYEQYF
TGCAGCGTGGATACCGGGACACCAACCTACGAGCAGTACTTC
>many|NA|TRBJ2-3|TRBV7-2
CASSLVSTDTQYF
TGTGCCAGCAGTTTAGTCAGCACAGATACGCAGTATTTT
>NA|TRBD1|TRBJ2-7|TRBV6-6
CASRQGQGYEQYF
TGTGCCAGCAGGCAAGGACAGGGCTACGAGCAGTACTTC
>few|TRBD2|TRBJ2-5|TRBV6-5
CASSWTRGETQYF
TGTGCCAGCAGTTGGACTAGAGGGGAGACCCAGTACTTC
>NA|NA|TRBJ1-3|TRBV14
CASSQVNSGNTIYF
TGTGCCAGCAGCCAAGTCAACTCTGGAAACACCATATATTTT
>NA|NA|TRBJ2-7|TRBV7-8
CASSSLTGTGNYPYEQYF
TGTGCCAGCAGCTCGCTAACAGGGACGGGGAACTATCCCTACGAGCAGTACTTC
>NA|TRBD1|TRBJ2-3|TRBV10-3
CAISAGGASPDTQYF
TGTGCCATCAGTGCAGGGGGCGCGTCCCCCGATACGCAGTATTTT
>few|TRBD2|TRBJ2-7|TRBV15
CATSPAVAGTSDRPFSYEQYF
TGTGCCACCAGCCCAGCGGTGGCCGGGACTAGCGATAGGCCATTCTCCTACGAGCAGTACTTC
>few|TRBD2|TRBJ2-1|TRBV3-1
CASSKSGTSAQWGQFF
TGTGCCAGCAGCAAGTCCGGGACTAGCGCCCAGTGGGGGCAGTTCTTC
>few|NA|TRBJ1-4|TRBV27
CASSSPGTDEKLFF
TGTGCCAGCAGTTCCCCCGGAACGGATGAAAAACTGTTTTTT
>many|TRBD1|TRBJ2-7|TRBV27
CASSLTGTETYEQYF
TGTGCCAGCAGTTTAACCGGGACAGAGACCTACGAGCAGTACTTC